This TCR beta chain stems from a study of T cells in Graves' hyperthyroidism and ophthalmopathy (dated by TCRdb to about 2019). At the level of the whole study: Peripheral blood samples were taken at initial diagnosis, before any treatment was given. TCR V-J signatures able to tell the groups apart were searched for in a discovery cohort of approximately 95 patients, of whom roughly 42 had Graves' ophthalmopathy and around 58 had stable Graves' hyperthyroidism. Prospective prediction of ophthalmopathy was tested in an independent validation cohort consisting of some 18 hyperthyroidism patients and some 17 patients who later progressed to ophthalmopathy. For training and testing, the 110 or so patients in the discovery cohort were randomly divided in a 7:3 ratio. In several Graves' hyperthyroidism patients, the study also compared T-cell repertoires from thyroid tissue with T-cell repertoires from blood. After sampling, hyperthyroidism patients received methimazole starting at 30 mg daily, and ophthalmopathy patients received high-dose intravenous methylprednisolone. The paper reports TCR Vbeta CDR3 sequencing of roughly 140 peripheral blood samples: around 45 ophthalmopathy, under 80 hyperthyroidism and about 17 progressor patients. The paper's findings and limits, for the study overall: During validation, the model predicted progression to ophthalmopathy a median of approximately 7 months ahead of onset, with approximately 70% sensitivity and 72.22% specificity. A 13 V-J signature model separated ophthalmopathy from stable hyperthyroidism, with about 90% sensitivity and roughly 84% specificity in cross-validation and 80%/75% in testing. Most expanded thyroid clonotypes (frequency above 0.001) were also detected in blood, a finding suggesting that blood repertoires may reflect thyroid immune responses. No statistical method was used to fix the sample size in advance, and group allocation was not hidden from the investigators.

Ophthalmopathy patients had moderately to severely active disease, Clinical Activity Score of at least 3, NOSPECS grade of at least 4, and duration under 3 months. The study excluded patients with uncontrolled infections, other autoimmune diseases, pregnancy or lactation. Diagnoses relied on clinical symptoms, serum thyroxine and TRAb, thyroid ultrasound and orbital computed tomography. PBMCs were separated from 10 ml of fresh peripheral blood using Ficoll-Paque density gradient centrifugation. Trizol reagent was used to extract total RNA, and RNA quality was then checked on an Agilent 2100 Bioanalyzer. The TCR beta CDR3 regions were amplified from RNA transcripts. The first round of RT-PCR for the TCR CDR3 was performed with the HTBI primer set and the Qiagen OneStep RT-PCR kit. A second multiplex PCR round built the libraries, followed by size selection and purification. Paired-end sequencing of the libraries was performed with 100 bp reads on an Illumina HiSeq2000. The source study handled its data this way. Raw data were processed with SOAPnuke, discarding reads with adapters, uncalled bases, mean Phred below 15, or no exact constant-primer or identifier match. High-quality paired reads were merged using COPE v1.2.5, and each unique nucleotide sequence was defined as a clonotype. MiTCR v1.1 was used to align clonotypes to the IMGT TRBV, TRBD and TRBJ reference segments. Analysis was restricted to V-J combinations with a frequency above 0.0001, which covered 98% to 99.2% of repertoires. The TCS score was defined as F50 (clonal expansion) divided by E x V (chaos), with BLOSUM62-based TCRdist calculated between CDR3 peptides within each V-J. Welch's t-statistics and random forest reduced roughly 530 V-J features to some 14, which were used in a naive Bayes classifier (R e1071). TCRdb redid the processing of the public reads, applying fastp at Q25 and MiXCR, and retained in-frame beta chains. Each entry is one CDR3 protein sequence, shown with its most common DNA and genes. The V and J calls follow TCRdb's processing rather than the paper's. The sample data list more than 500,000 distinct CDR3 sequences, and about 16% of these were observed just once. Clones ranked in the top ten supply about 29% of the sample.

There are many counts of this clonotype. The antigen it recognizes is unknown. Base qualities are not at hand, and no much larger clone is one base apart. The CDR3 numbers 13 residues from cysteine through phenylalanine. The read is trimmed to its CDR3 DNA, 39 bases read in frame from base 1. Taken from the germline V gene, the CDR1 and CDR2 loops are SGHTA and FQGNSA. V and J are truncated by 5 bases and 7 bases respectively, leaving an intervening sequence of 12 bases. In this chain, TRBV7-2 is recombined with TRBJ1-5, with the D gene call left open. This TCR derives from a woman aged 25 to 45 with Graves' ophthalmopathy. Sequenced material: blood. This receptor carries the CDR3 CASSLSQWQPQHF. The DNA reads as follows: TGTGCCAGCAGCCTCTCCCAGTGGCAGCCCCAGCATTTT.